This paragraph reports one TCR beta chain. The sample belongs to a study of blood T cell repertoires in COVID-19. Study in general: The origin of the acute and convalescent COVID-19 samples was the United States, Italy and Spain. Sample material is recorded as cDNA or gDNA derived from T cells, B-cell-depleted T cells, or PBMCs.

V lost 4 bases and J 2 bases, leaving 8 bases between the germline ends. The CDR3 runs 13 residues. Per germline, CDR1 SGHTA and CDR2 FQGTGA. Data came from immunoSEQ multiplex PCR; TCRdb stores just in-frame clones and leaves some out. The sample lists over 150,000 clones; roughly 84% were seen once. Patients of the Seattle cohort, enrolled during active infection, were followed longitudinally. Sample: peripheral blood. J is TRBJ2-5 and V is TRBV7-3, with D maybe TRBD2 (6 bases). This receptor was taken from a man aged 50 to 59 with COVID-19, enrolled during active disease. The CDR3 DNA follows: TGTGCCAGCAGCTCGGGACTGCAAGAGACCCAGTACTTC. This translates into CASSSGLQETQYF.